Listed below are T cell receptor beta chains from one sample, sequenced in a study of CD8 T cells in Susac syndrome. TCRdb re-called the immunoSEQ multiplex PCR reads through MiXCR, storing one row per CDR3 protein. The table includes some 100,000 distinct CDR3 sequences, around 92% detected once. Input material: CD4+ T cells from PBMCs. The receptors were sampled from a human donor with multiple sclerosis. Both conserved end residues are part of each CDR3. Only some rows state a clone size, as once, few, many or a class for expanded clones.

v_call	j_call	clone_size	cdr3_aa
TRBV28	TRBJ1-1	NA	CASSPSGRGWTEASF
TRBV12-3/TRBV12-4	TRBJ1-1	once	CASTYNGAPEAFF
TRBV5-1	TRBJ2-7	few	CASSLDPGVSYEQYF
TRBV18	TRBJ1-2	NA	CASSPRDRPGDGYTF
TRBV2	TRBJ2-3	NA	CASEPTGAATDTQYF
TRBV7-2	TRBJ2-7	NA	CASSLAEGQSYEQYF
TRBV14	TRBJ2-3	once	CASSPLLGPQVTQYF
TRBV14	TRBJ2-6	NA	CASSQDSGTVGANVLTF
TRBV11-2	TRBJ2-2	NA	CASSFLGQGGTGELFF
TRBV4-3	TRBJ2-1	NA	CASSPTPGMGFDEQFF
TRBV19	TRBJ1-3	NA	CASSRRGTSSGNTIYF
TRBV5-1	TRBJ1-3	NA	CASSLGSPTSGNTIYF
TRBV2	TRBJ2-5	NA	CASRTWGGETQYF
TRBV20-1	TRBJ2-3	NA	CSATTGTTGTDTQYF
TRBV3-1	TRBJ1-2	NA	CASSHKRTGSPYYGYTF
TRBV29-1	TRBJ2-1	NA	CSVEPKASSYNEQFF
TRBV7-2	TRBJ2-2	NA	CASRDIYTGELFF
TRBV25-1	TRBJ1-5	NA	CASSESGAGNQPQHF
TRBV4-3	TRBJ1-2	NA	CASSLSRGREYGYTF
TRBV29-1	TRBJ1-2	NA	CSVVTGIGGHGYTF
TRBV9	TRBJ2-3	NA	CASSVAEGQETDTQYF
TRBV29-1	TRBJ2-3	NA	CSVEDLDRVPDTQYF
TRBV30	TRBJ1-3	NA	CAFRDRVYGNTIYF
TRBV11-1	TRBJ2-5	NA	CASSPGDQETQYF
TRBV20-1	TRBJ2-3	NA	CSAPRPTGGGTDTQYF
TRBV11-1	TRBJ2-7	NA	CASRPGDFTYEQYF
TRBV29-1	TRBJ1-2	NA	CSVEDLDPYGYTF
TRBV19	TRBJ1-5	NA	CASSGQFSQPQHF
TRBV7-9	TRBJ2-4	once	CASSFSVGDIQYF
TRBV20-1	TRBJ1-5	NA	CSASSGARNQPQHF
TRBV7-9	TRBJ2-2	NA	CASSLKRQGAGELFF
TRBV30	TRBJ1-2	NA	CAWSPPGYGYTF
TRBV29-1	TRBJ2-3	NA	CSVVSGTIRFF
TRBV4-1	TRBJ1-6	once	CASEPGSGNNSPLHF
TRBV29-1	TRBJ2-7	NA	CSVDSSYEQYF
TRBV2	TRBJ2-1	NA	CASPGPKSYNEQFF
TRBV6-2/TRBV6-3	TRBJ1-1	NA	CASSRVQGALGTEAFF
TRBV5-8	TRBJ1-2	NA	CASNLAGSPGYGYTF
TRBV23-1	TRBJ2-4	NA	CASSRYSGPSVQYF